This T cell receptor beta chain emerged from a study of blood T cell repertoires in COVID-19. About the study: Acute and convalescent COVID-19 specimens originated in the United States, Italy and Spain. Sources were T cells, B-cell-depleted T cells, or PBMCs; the material itself was cDNA or gDNA.

As handled by the study authors: Estimated nucleated cell counts came from reference gene primer amplification. Assay used: immunoSEQ multiplex PCR; TCRdb lists only in-frame clones, some missing. From that table come the V and J calls and clone size; the DNA was used to work out D and trimming. The table includes over 200,000 clones, about 80% detected once. Trimming took off 2 bases at V and 5 bases at J, with 15 bases between the two ends. CDR1 is MGHDK and CDR2 is SYGVNS in the germline V gene. The CDR3 extends over 15 amino acids. This sequence originates from a woman in her forties with active or convalescent COVID-19. V and J are TRBV25-1 and TRBJ2-5; D unresolved. Sequenced: peripheral blood. The CDR3, as DNA: TGTGCCAGCAGTGAAATCCGAAGTTGGGCGGAGACCCAGTACTTC. Translated: CASSEIRSWAETQYF.